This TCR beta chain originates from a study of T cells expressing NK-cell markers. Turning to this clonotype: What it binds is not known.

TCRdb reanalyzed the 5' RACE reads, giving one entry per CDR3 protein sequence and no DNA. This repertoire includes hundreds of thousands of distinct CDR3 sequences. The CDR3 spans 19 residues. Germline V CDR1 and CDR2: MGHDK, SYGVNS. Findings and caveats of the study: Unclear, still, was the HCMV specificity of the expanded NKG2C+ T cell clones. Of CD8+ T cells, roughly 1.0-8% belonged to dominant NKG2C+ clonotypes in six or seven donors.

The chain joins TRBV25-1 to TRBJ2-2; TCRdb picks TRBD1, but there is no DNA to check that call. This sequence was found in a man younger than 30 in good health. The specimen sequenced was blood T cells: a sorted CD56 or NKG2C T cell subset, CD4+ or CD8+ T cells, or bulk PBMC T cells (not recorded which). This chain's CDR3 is CASSEWNRGPRVGTGELFF.